This record concerns one TCR beta chain sequence. Original processing notes: Researchers report that nucleated cell counts were estimated from reference gene primer amplification. Measured with immunoSEQ multiplex PCR; TCRdb has only the in-frame clones, and not every one. V and J calls and clone size follow that table, whereas D and trimming were derived from the DNA. The sample has under 100,000 clones; about three quarters are singletons. The V end was cut by 3 bases, the J end by 4 bases, with 7 bases between. Germline CDR1 is ENHRY and CDR2 is SYGVKD. The CDR3 contains 13 residues. This entry is derived from a study of blood T cell repertoires in COVID-19. Overall study context: There were acute and convalescent COVID-19 samples, and they came from the United States, Italy and Spain. PBMCs, B-cell-depleted T cells, or T cells were the source of the cDNA or gDNA that made up the material.

The genes are TRBV10-3 and TRBJ1-5; no clear D gene. The specimen was peripheral blood. The sequence came from a woman of 80 years or more with active or convalescent COVID-19. CDR3 DNA: TGTGCCATCAGTGATGGGCAGAATCAGCCCCAGCATTTT. This codes for CAISDGQNQPQHF.